These 2 T cell receptor beta chains were sequenced from one sample in a study of PD-L1 blockade in urothelial cancer. The data were produced by immunoSEQ multiplex PCR, yet TCRdb's version contains in-frame clones alone and is incomplete. This sample has fewer than 45,000 clones; 35% to 40% occur once, and the top ten carry about 9.8%. Sequenced here: tumor tissue, sampled before atezolizumab (anti-PD-L1) treatment. The receptors come from a man aged 60 to 75 with urothelial cancer.

The rearrangement joins TRBV29-1 to TRBJ1-2; no reliable D call. The germline CDR1 and CDR2 sequences are SQVTM and ANQGSEA. CDR3 length: 12 residues. Trimming left V 8 bases short and J 8 bases short, with 18 bases between. CDR3 nucleotides: TGCAGCCTTGGGGAGTCTCCCGGGGGCTACACCTTC. It is translated as CSLGESPGGYTF.

The gene calls are TRBV19 and TRBJ2-1; 8 bases are a match to TRBD2. The CDR3 spans 15 residues. CDR1 LNHDA and CDR2 SQIVND come from the germline V gene (reference sequence). J was trimmed by 4 bases and V by 4 bases; bases with no gene match: 6. CDR3 region: CASSNRGGSYNEQFF. The CDR3 DNA is TGTGCCAGTAGTAATCGGGGGGGCTCGTACAATGAGCAGTTCTTC.